The clone carrying this T cell receptor (beta chain) showed up just a few times. The antigen is undetermined. This sample was included in a study of CD8 T cells in ankylosing spondylitis. Regarding the study as a whole: Characteristic of ankylosing spondylitis blood, it appeared, was a TCR beta motif comprising roughly 8 highly homologous variants. Significant enrichment of disease-linked clones was reportedly seen in matched ankylosing spondylitis synovial fluid.

The CDR3 extends over 19 amino acids. J gave up 4 bases and V 5 bases, and 17 bases lay outside the gene matches. CDR1 is SNHLY, CDR2 FYNNEI, per germline. MiXCR, run by TCRdb on the 5' RACE reads, gives a single entry per CDR3 protein. The sample shows some 840,000 distinct CDR3 sequences, 10% to 15% of them seen only once. The gene calls are TRBV2 and TRBJ2-1, with 10 positions matching TRBD2. The source material was blood, either unsorted or a sorted T cell fraction (not recorded which). The sequence was obtained from a male donor with ankylosing spondylitis. CDR3 sequence reads: CASSKRRSSGRYLYNEQFF. The CDR3 DNA sequence: TGTGCCAGCAGTAAAAGGCGGAGTAGCGGGAGGTATTTATACAATGAGCAGTTCTTC. Combining the CDR3 with reference TRBV2 and TRBJ2-1 gives the whole variable domain EPEVTQTPSHQVTQMGQEVILRCVPISNHLYFYWYRQILGQKVEFLVSFYNNEISEKSEIFDDQFSVERPDGSNFTLKIRSTKLEDSAMYFCASSKRRSSGRYLYNEQFFGPGTRLTVL.